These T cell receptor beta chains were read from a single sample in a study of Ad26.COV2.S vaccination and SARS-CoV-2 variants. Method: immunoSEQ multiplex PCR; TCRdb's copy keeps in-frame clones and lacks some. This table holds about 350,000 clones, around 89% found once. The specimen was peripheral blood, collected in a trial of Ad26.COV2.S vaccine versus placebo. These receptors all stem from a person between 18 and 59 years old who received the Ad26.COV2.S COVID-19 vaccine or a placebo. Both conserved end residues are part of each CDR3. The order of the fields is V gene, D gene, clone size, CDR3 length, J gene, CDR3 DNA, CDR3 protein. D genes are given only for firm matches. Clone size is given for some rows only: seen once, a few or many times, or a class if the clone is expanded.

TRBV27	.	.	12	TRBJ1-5	TGTGCCAGCAAGAGCCTAAATCAGCCCCAGCATTTT	CASKSLNQPQHF
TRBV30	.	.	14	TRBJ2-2	TGTGCCTGGAGTAGGGGGATTCTCACCGGGGAGCTGTTTTTT	CAWSRGILTGELFF
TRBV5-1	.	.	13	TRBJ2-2	TGCGCCAGCAGCCAGGGGAACACCGGGGAGCTGTTTTTT	CASSQGNTGELFF
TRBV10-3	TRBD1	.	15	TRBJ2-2	TGTGCCATCAGTGAGGGGGACAGGGAGACCGGGGAGCTGTTTTTT	CAISEGDRETGELFF
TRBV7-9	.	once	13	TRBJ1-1	TGTGCCAGCAGCAAAGGACAGAACACTGAAGCTTTCTTT	CASSKGQNTEAFF
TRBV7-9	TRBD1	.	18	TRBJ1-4	TGTGCCAGCAGCTCTAGACGGGACAGGCCCTATCTGGATGAAAAACTGTTTTTT	CASSSRRDRPYLDEKLFF
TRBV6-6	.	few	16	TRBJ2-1	TGTGCCAGCAGTTACAGGGAGGCAGGGTCTGTCCATGAGCAGTTCTTC	CASSYREAGSVHEQFF
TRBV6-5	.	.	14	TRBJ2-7	TGTGCCAGCAGTTACTCGATAGGAGGGTACGAGCAGTACTTC	CASSYSIGGYEQYF
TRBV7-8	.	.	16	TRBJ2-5	TGTGCCAGCAGCTTAAAGGGGGCAGGGACTCAAGAGACCCAGTACTTC	CASSLKGAGTQETQYF
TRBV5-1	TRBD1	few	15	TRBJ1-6	TGCGCCAGCAGCCCCCTCGGGACAGCAAATTCACCCCTCCACTTT	CASSPLGTANSPLHF
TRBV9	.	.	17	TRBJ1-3	TGTGCCAGCAGCGTATTTGGTGACAGAAGCTCTGGAAACACCATATATTTT	CASSVFGDRSSGNTIYF
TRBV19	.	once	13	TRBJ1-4	TGTGCCAGTAGTCCAGGCCCCGATGAAAAACTGTTTTTT	CASSPGPDEKLFF
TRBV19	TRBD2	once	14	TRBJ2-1	TGTGCCAGTAGTATGGCCCTAGCGGGATATGAGCAGTTCTTC	CASSMALAGYEQFF
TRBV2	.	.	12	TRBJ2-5	TGTGCCAGCAGTGTTTCACGCGAGACCCAGTACTTC	CASSVSRETQYF
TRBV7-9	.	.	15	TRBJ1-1	TGTGCCAGCAGCCGTGGAGCAGCTATGAACACTGAAGCTTTCTTT	CASSRGAAMNTEAFF
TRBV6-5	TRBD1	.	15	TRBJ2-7	TGTGCCAGCAGTAGACGGACAGGGGGCGCGGTCGAGCAGTACTTC	CASSRRTGGAVEQYF
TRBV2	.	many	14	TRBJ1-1	TGTGCCAGCACCTACCGTGGAGGGGACACTGAAGCTTTCTTT	CASTYRGGDTEAFF
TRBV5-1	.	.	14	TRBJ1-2	TGCGCCAGCACCGAATCGTCAGGGAACTATGGCTACACCTTC	CASTESSGNYGYTF
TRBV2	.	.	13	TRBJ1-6	TGTGCCAGCAGTTATGGTGGGAATTCACCCCTCCACTTT	CASSYGGNSPLHF
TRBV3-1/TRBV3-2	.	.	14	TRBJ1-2	TGTGCCAGCAGCCAAGATCAAACAGGAGGTAGCTACACCTTC	CASSQDQTGGSYTF
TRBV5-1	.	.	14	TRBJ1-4	TGCGCCAGCAGCGTCACAGAAGATAATGAAAAACTGTTTTTT	CASSVTEDNEKLFF